Sequencing of this TCR beta chain was carried out in a study of T cell responses to AZD1222 COVID-19 vaccine. Pooled together were second doses at about 4 or about 12 weeks. Points from the study as a whole: Targeting of unmutated variant regions was reportedly seen in nearly half of spike-specific TCRs.

The protocol was immunoSEQ multiplex PCR, while the TCRdb copy is restricted to in-frame clones and leaves out a portion. This sample has roughly 150,000 clones, with over 80% found just once. As to this clone: The antigen is undetermined.

The sequencing here drew on peripheral blood, taken 28 days after the second AZD1222 dose. The receptor was derived from an adult who received the AZD1222 COVID-19 vaccine.

CDR3: CASSLSGGTEAFF. The CDR3 DNA reads as TGTGCCAGCAGCTTATCGGGAGGAACTGAAGCTTTCTTT. The chain couples TRBV7-9 to TRBJ1-1; D uncertain. The CDR3 loop spans 13 amino acids. Germline CDR1 SEHNR, CDR2 FQNEAQ (reference sequence). The germline V and J ends were trimmed by 2 bases and 5 bases, with 9 bases remaining between them.